This TCR beta chain was captured by sequencing in a study of T cells after yellow fever vaccination. Study results and limitations: In post-booster samples, most primary-vaccination clones reappeared (around 95% CD4, 70% to 90% CD8). Though weaker, the secondary response peaked faster, on day 5 versus 15.

Via MiXCR, TCRdb re-called the 5' RACE reads, giving one row per CDR3 protein. Of 150,000 to 200,000 distinct CDR3 sequences listed, about 6.2% are singletons. Germline lookup yields CDR1 KGHSH and CDR2 LQKENI. The CDR3 has 13 amino acids. Concerning this clonotype itself: Its specificity is unknown. One junction end disagrees with the germline gene, perhaps due to a read error.

The chain uses TRBV18 and TRBJ1-4; the D is unclear. This material consisted of CD4+ T cells sorted from PBMCs, taken on the day of the first yellow fever vaccination. This TCR was sampled from a man between 18 and 35 years old who received the YFV17D yellow fever vaccine. In DNA, the CDR3 is TGTGCCAGCTCTCCACGGACTAATGAAAAACTGTTTTTT. It yields the protein CASSPRTNEKLFF.